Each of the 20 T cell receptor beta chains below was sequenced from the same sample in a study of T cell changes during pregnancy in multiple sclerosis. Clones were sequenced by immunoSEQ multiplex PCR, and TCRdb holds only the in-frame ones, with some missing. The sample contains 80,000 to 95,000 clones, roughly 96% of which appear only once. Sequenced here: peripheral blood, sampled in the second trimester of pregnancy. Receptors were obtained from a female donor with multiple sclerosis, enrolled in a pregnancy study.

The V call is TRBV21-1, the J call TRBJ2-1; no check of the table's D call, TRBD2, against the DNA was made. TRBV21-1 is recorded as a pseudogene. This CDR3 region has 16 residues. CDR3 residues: CASSTRTSGLYNEQFF. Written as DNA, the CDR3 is TGTGCCAGCAGCACCCGGACTAGCGGGTTATACAATGAGCAGTTCTTC.

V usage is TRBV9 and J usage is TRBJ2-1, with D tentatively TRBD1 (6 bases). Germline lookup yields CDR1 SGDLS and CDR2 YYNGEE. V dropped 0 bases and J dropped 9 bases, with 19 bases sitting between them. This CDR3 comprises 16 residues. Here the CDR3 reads CASSVDVRGRWGEQFF. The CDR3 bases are TGTGCCAGCAGCGTAGATGTCAGGGGTCGATGGGGTGAGCAGTTCTTC.

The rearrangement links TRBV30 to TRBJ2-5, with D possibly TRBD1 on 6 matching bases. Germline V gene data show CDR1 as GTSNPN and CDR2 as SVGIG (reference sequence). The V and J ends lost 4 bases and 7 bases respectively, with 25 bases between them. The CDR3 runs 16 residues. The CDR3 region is CAWIPAGTPRQGTQYF. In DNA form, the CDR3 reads TGTGCCTGGATCCCCGCCGGGACACCCCGCCAGGGGACCCAGTACTTC.

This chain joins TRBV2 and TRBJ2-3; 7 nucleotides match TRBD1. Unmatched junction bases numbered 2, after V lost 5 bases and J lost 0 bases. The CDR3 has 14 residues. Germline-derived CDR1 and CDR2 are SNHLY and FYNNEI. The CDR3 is CASSTGQSTDTQYF. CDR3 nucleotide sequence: TGTGCCAGCAGTACGGGACAGAGCACAGATACGCAGTATTTT. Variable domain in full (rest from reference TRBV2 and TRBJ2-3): EPEVTQTPSHQVTQMGQEVILRCVPISNHLYFYWYRQILGQKVEFLVSFYNNEISEKSEIFDDQFSVERPDGSNFTLKIRSTKLEDSAMYFCASSTGQSTDTQYFGPGTRLTVL.

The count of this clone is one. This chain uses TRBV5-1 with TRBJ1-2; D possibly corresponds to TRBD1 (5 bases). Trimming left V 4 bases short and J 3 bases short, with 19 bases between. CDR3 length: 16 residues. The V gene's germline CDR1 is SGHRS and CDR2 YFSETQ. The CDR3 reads CASSPTSTPGDYGYTF. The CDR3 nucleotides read TGCGCCAGCAGCCCCACATCAACCCCGGGGGACTATGGCTACACCTTC. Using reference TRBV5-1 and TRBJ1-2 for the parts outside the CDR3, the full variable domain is KAGVTQTPRYLIKTRGQQVTLSCSPISGHRSVSWYQQTPGQGLQFLFEYFSETQRNKGNFPGRFSGRQFSNSRSEMNVSTLELGDSALYLCASSPTSTPGDYGYTFGSGTRLTVV.

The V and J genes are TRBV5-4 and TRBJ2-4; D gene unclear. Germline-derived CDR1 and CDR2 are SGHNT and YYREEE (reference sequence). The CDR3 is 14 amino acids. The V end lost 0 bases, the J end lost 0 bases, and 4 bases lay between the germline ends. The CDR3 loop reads CASSLGLAKNIQYF. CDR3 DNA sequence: TGTGCCAGCAGCTTGGGGCTAGCCAAAAACATTCAGTACTTC.

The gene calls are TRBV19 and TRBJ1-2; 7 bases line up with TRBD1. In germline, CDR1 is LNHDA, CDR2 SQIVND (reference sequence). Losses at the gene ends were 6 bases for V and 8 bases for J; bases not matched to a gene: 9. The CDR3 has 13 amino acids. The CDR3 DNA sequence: TGTGCCAGTAGAGAACAGGGGATTGGAGGCTACACCTTC. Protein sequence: CASREQGIGGYTF.

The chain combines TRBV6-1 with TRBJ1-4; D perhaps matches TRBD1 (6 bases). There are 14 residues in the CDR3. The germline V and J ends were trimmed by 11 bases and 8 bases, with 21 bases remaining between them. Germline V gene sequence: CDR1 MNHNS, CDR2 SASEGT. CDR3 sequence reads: CAASPLGAGEKLFF. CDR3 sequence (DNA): TGTGCCGCGTCTCCGCTGGGGGCCGGGGAAAAACTGTTTTTT.

CDR3 protein: CASSSRRLGDNEQFF. DNA for the CDR3: TGTGCCAGCAGTTCCCGCCGACTAGGGGACAATGAGCAGTTCTTC. V is TRBV2 and J is TRBJ2-1; TRBD2 is a possible D gene (6 bases). The germline V and J ends were trimmed by 5 bases and 5 bases, with 16 bases remaining between them. The CDR3 length is 15 residues. Germline CDR1 reads SNHLY; CDR2 reads FYNNEI.

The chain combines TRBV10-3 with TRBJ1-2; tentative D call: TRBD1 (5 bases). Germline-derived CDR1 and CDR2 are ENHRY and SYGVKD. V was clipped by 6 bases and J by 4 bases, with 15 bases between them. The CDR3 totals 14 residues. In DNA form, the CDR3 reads TGTGCCATCAGAAAGGACACGCAAGTCTATGGCTACACCTTC. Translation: CAIRKDTQVYGYTF.

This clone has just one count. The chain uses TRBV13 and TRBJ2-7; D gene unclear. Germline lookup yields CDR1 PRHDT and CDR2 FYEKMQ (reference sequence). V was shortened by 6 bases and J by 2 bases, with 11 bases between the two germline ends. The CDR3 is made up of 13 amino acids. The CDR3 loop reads CASRMNGAYEQYF. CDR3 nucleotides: TGTGCCAGCAGGATGAACGGAGCCTACGAGCAGTACTTC.

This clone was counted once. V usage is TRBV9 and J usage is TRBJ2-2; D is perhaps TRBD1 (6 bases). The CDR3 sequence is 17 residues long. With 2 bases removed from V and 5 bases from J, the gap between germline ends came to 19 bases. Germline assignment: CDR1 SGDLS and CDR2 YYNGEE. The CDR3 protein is CASSVPIQGSRTGELFF. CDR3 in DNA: TGTGCCAGCAGCGTGCCAATTCAGGGGTCGCGGACCGGGGAGCTGTTTTTT.

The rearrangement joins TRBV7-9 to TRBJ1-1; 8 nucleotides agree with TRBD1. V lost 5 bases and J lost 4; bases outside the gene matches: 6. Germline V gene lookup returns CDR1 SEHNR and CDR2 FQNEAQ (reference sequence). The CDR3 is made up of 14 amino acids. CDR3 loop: CASSPDREGTEAFF. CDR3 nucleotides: TGTGCCAGCAGCCCGGACAGGGAAGGCACTGAAGCTTTCTTT.

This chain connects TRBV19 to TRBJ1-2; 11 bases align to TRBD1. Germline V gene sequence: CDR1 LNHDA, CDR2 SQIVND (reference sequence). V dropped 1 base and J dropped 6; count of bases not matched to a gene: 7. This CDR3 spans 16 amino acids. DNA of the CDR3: TGTGCCAGTAGTATAGCGGGACAGGGGGGTCAAGATGGCTACACCTTC. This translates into CASSIAGQGGQDGYTF.

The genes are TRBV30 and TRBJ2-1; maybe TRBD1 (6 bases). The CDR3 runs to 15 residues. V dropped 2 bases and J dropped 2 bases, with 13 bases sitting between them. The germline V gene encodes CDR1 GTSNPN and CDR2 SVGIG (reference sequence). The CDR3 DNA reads TGTGCCTGGAGTTCAGGGGAATCCACCTACAATGAGCAGTTCTTC. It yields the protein CAWSSGESTYNEQFF.

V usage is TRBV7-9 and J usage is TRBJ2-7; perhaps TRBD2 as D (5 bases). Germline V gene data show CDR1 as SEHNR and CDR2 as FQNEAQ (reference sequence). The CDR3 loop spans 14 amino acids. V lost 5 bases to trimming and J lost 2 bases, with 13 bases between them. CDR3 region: CASSPGLSAYEQYF. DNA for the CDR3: TGTGCCAGCAGCCCCGGACTTTCAGCCTACGAGCAGTACTTC.

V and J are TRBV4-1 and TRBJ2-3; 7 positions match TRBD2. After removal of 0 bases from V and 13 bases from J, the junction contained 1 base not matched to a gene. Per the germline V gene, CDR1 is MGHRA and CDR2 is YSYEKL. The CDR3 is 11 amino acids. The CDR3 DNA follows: TGCGCCAGCAGCCAAGAGGGGAGGGAGTATTTT. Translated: CASSQEGREYF.

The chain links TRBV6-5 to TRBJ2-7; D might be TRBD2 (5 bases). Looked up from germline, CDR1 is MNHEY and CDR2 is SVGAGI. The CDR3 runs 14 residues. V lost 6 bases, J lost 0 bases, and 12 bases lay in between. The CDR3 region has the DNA TGTGCCAGCAGGAAGCGGCCTAGCTCCTACGAGCAGTACTTC. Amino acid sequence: CASRKRPSSYEQYF.

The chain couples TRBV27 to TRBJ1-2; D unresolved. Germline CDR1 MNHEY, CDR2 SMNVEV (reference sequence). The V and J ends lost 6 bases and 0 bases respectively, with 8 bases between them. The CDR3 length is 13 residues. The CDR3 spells CASRSGTNYGYTF. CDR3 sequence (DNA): TGTGCCAGCAGGAGCGGTACTAACTATGGCTACACCTTC.

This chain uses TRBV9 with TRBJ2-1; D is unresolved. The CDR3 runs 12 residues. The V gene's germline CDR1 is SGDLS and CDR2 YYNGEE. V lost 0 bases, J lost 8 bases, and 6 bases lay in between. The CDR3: CASSVDFDEQFF. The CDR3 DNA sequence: TGTGCCAGCAGCGTAGATTTCGATGAGCAGTTCTTC.